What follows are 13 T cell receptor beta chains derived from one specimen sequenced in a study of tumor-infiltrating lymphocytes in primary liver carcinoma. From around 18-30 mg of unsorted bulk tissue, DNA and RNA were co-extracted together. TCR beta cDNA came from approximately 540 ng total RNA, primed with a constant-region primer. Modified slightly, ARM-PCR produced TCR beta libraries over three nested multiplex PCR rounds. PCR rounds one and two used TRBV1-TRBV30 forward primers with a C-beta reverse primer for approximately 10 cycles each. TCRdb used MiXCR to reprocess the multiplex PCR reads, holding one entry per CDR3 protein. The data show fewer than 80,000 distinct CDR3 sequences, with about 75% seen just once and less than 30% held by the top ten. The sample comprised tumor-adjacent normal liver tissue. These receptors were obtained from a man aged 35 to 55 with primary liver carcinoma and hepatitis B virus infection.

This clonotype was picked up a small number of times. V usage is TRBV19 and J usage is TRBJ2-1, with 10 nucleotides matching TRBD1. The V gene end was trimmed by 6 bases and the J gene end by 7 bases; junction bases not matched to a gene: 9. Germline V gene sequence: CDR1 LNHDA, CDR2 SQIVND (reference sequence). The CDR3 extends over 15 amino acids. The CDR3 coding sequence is TGTGCCAGTAGCCACGGACAGGGGGTTCGAAATGAGCAGTTCTTC. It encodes CASSHGQGVRNEQFF.

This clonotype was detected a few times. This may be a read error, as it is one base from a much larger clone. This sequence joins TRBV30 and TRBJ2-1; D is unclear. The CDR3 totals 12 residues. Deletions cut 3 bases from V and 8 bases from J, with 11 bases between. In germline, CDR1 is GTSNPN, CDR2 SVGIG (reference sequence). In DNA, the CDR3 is TGTGCCTGGAGGTGGAAAGACGATGAGCAGTTCTTC. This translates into CAWRWKDDEQFF.

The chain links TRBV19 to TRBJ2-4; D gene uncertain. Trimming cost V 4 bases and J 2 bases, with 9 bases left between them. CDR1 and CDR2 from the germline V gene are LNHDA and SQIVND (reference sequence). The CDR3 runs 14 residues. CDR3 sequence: CASSKGRTKNIQYF. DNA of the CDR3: TGTGCCAGTAGTAAGGGCAGAACCAAAAACATTCAGTACTTC.

The CDR3 protein is CASRLNSGQYNEQFF. In nucleotides, the CDR3 is TGTGCCAGCAGGCTGAATAGCGGGCAATACAATGAGCAGTTCTTC. The chain uses TRBV2 and TRBJ2-1; 7 positions agree with TRBD2. Germline lookup yields CDR1 SNHLY and CDR2 FYNNEI. V dropped 6 bases and J dropped 4; count of bases not matched to a gene: 9. This CDR3 contains 15 residues.

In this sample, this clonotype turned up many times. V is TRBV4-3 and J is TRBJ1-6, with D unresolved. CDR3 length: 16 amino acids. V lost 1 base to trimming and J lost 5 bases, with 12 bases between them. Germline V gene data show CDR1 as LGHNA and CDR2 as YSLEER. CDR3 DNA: TGCGCCAGCAGCCAAGCACAAACCGTCGATAATTCACCCCTCCACTTT. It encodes CASSQAQTVDNSPLHF.

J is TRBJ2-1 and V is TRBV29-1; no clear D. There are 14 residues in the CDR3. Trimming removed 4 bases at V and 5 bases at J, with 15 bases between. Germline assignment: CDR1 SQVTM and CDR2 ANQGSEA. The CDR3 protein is CSVGRHLAHNEQFF. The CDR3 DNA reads TGCAGCGTTGGGCGCCACTTAGCCCACAATGAGCAGTTCTTC.

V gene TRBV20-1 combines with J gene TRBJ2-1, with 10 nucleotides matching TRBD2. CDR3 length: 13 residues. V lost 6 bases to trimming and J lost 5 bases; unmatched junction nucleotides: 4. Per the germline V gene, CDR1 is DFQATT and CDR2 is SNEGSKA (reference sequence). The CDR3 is CSAGTSANNEQFF. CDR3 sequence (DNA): TGCAGTGCCGGGACTAGCGCCAACAATGAGCAGTTCTTC.

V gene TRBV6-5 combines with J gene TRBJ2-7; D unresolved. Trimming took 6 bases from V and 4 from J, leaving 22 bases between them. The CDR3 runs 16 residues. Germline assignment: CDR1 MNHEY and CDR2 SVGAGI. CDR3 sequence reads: CASRPRRAASFYEQYF. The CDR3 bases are TGTGCCAGCAGGCCCAGACGCGCAGCATCCTTTTACGAGCAGTACTTC.

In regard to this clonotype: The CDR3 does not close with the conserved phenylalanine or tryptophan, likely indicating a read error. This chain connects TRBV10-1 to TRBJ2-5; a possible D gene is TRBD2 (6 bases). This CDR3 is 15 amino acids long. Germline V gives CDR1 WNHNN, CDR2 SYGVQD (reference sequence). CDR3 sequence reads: CASSESSRGQETQYL. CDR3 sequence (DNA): TGCGCCAGTAGTGAGTCGTCTCGGGGGCAAGAGACCCAGTACTTG.

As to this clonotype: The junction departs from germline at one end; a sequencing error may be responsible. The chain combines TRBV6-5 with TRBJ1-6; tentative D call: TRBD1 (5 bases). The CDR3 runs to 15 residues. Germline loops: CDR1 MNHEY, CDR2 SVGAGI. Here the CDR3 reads CASSYAGGSNSPPHF. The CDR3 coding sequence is TGTGCCAGCAGTTACGCCGGGGGGTCTAATTCACCCCCCCACTTT.

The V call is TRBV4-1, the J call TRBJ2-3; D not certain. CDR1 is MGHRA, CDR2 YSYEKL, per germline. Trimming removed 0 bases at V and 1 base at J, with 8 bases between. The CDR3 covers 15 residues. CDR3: CASSQEPGGTDTQYF. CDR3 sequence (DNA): TGCGCCAGCAGCCAAGAGCCTGGCGGCACAGATACGCAGTATTTT.

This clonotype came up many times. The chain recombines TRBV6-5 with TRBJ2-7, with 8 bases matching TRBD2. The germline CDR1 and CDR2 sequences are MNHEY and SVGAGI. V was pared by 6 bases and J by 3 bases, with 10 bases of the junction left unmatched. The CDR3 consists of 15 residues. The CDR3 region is CASRVTSGDFYEQYF. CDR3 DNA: TGTGCCAGCAGGGTAACTAGCGGAGATTTCTACGAGCAGTACTTC.

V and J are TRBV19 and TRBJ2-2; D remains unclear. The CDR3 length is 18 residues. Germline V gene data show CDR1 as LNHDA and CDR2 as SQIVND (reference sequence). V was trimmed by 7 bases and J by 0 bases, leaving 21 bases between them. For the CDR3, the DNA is TGTGCCAGTACACTTCGCGTAGGAGTAGACGCGAACACCGGGGAGCTGTTTTTT. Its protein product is CASTLRVGVDANTGELFF.